This record covers a single T cell receptor beta chain. Clones were read by immunoSEQ multiplex PCR, and TCRdb kept only the in-frame ones, dropping some. The table lists roughly 170,000 clones, 90% to 95% of them singletons. This sample stems from a study of T cell responses to AZD1222 COVID-19 vaccine. This CDR3 spans 15 amino acids. J was trimmed by 0 bases and V by 6 bases; bases with no gene match: 5. Per the germline V gene, CDR1 is MNHEY and CDR2 is SVGAGI. This rearrangement joins TRBV6-5 to TRBJ1-5, with 7 bases fitting TRBD1. The sequenced sample was peripheral blood, obtained on day 0 of AZD1222 vaccination. This clonotype was sampled from an adult in good health. The CDR3 sequence is CASSPGTVSNQPQHF. CDR3 coding DNA: TGTGCCAGCAGCCCCGGGACAGTTAGCAATCAGCCCCAGCATTTT.